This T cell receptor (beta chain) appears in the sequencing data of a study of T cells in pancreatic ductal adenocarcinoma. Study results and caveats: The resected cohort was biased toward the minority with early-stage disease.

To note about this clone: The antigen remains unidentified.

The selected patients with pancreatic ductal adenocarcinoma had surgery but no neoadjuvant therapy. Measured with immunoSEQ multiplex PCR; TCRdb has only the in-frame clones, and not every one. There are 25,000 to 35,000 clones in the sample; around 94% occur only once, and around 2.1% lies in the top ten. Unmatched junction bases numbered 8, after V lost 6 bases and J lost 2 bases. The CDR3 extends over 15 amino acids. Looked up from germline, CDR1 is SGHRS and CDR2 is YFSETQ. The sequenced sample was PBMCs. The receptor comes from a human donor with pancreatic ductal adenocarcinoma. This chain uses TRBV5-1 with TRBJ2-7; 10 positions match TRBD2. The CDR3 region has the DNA TGCGCCAGCATCCTTTGGCTAGCGGGAGCCTACGAGCAGTACTTC. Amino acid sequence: CASILWLAGAYEQYF.